These 31 T cell receptor beta chains originate from one sample sequenced in a study of blood T cell repertoires in COVID-19. This table comes from immunoSEQ multiplex PCR, and its TCRdb copy is limited to in-frame clones, with some not included. Of under 150,000 clones listed, more than 75% are singletons. Sequenced material: peripheral blood. These receptors originate from a man in his fifties with active COVID-19.

This clone occurred once. This chain uses TRBV6-2 or TRBV6-3 with TRBJ2-7; 11 bases align to TRBD2. CDR3 size: 15 residues. J was trimmed by 3 bases and V by 6 bases; bases with no gene match: 7. Germline values: CDR1 MNHEY, CDR2 SVGEGT. CDR3 in amino acids: CASSRRGTSGYEQYF. The CDR3 nucleotides read TGTGCCAGCAGCCGCCGCGGGACTAGCGGCTACGAGCAGTACTTC.

The table lists this clone with a count of one. The CDR3 DNA reads TGTGCCAGCAGCCGAAGGCTAGACCCCTCTTACGAGCAGTACTTC. Residues: CASSRRLDPSYEQYF. The genes are TRBV4-2 and TRBJ2-7; unclear D gene. There are 15 residues in the CDR3. The V gene's germline CDR1 is LGHNA and CDR2 YNFKEQ. The V and J ends lost 4 bases and 4 bases respectively, with 17 bases between them.

The CDR3 is CASSQVGGSGAKNIQYF. The CDR3 DNA is TGTGCCAGCAGCCAAGTGGGTGGGAGTGGGGCCAAAAACATTCAGTACTTC. The V and J genes are TRBV3-1 (or the pseudogene TRBV3-2) and TRBJ2-4, with a weak D call TRBD2 (5 bases). The CDR3 runs to 17 residues. V was shortened by 1 base and J by 1 base, with 14 bases between the two germline ends. Germline V gives CDR1 LGHDT, CDR2 YNNKEL (reference sequence).

The V call is TRBV6-1, the J call TRBJ1-2; no clear D gene. Germline V gives CDR1 MNHNS, CDR2 SASEGT. This CDR3 has 16 residues. Trimming cost V 2 bases and J 4 bases, with 17 bases left between them. The CDR3, as DNA: TGTGCCAGCAGTGAAATCGTCTCAGGAGGTCGCTATGGCTACACCTTC. Residues: CASSEIVSGGRYGYTF.

The rearrangement joins TRBV7-2 to TRBJ2-7, with 8 bases identical to TRBD1. The V gene end was trimmed by 4 bases and the J gene end by 3 bases; junction bases not matched to a gene: 8. The germline gives CDR1 SGHTA, CDR2 FQGNSA. This CDR3 is 15 amino acids long. The CDR3 is CASSSIGTGGYEQYV. DNA for the CDR3: TGTGCCAGCAGCTCGATCGGGACAGGCGGCTACGAGCAGTACGTC.

The V and J genes are TRBV2 and TRBJ1-2; D is unclear. The germline CDR1 and CDR2 sequences are SNHLY and FYNNEI. V was cut by 8 bases and J by 4 bases, with 8 bases left in between. The CDR3 is 11 amino acids. The CDR3 sequence: CASAEGYGYTF. The CDR3 nucleotides read TGTGCCAGCGCGGAGGGCTATGGCTACACCTTC.

This clone occurred once. An end of the junction differs from the germline gene, which may be a read error. This sequence joins TRBV24-1 and TRBJ2-3; 7 bases map to TRBD1. The CDR3 has 14 amino acids. The germline gives CDR1 KGHDR, CDR2 SFDVKD. The CDR3 DNA follows: TGTGCCACCAGTGATTCGGACGGGACAGCTACGCAGTATTTT. Translation gives CATSDSDGTATQYF.

The J gene is TRBJ1-2, the V gene TRBV4-1; D is perhaps TRBD1 (6 bases). V lost 1 base to trimming and J lost 7 bases, with 19 bases between them. This CDR3 has 16 residues. Germline CDR1 reads MGHRA; CDR2 reads YSYEKL. As DNA, the CDR3 is TGCGCCAGCAGCCAAGTTCCTGGGGGGGCGCTTCTTGGCTACACCTTC. Amino acids: CASSQVPGGALLGYTF.

The genes are TRBV6-5 and TRBJ2-3; 10 bases align to TRBD1. V shed 6 bases and J 6 bases; nucleotides not matched to a gene: 9. The CDR3 extends over 15 amino acids. Germline V gene lookup returns CDR1 MNHEY and CDR2 SVGAGI. Here the CDR3 reads CASRPPGQGLDTQYF. The CDR3 bases are TGTGCCAGCAGGCCCCCGGGACAGGGGCTGGATACGCAGTATTTT.

Concerning this clone itself: A junction end diverges from the germline sequence, so it may reflect a read error. The CDR3 loop is CASGETLSKSGTGVGNTIYF. The CDR3, as DNA: TGTGCCAGCGGTGAAACTTTATCAAAATCCGGGACAGGGGTTGGAAACACCATATATTTT. The chain has TRBV6-1 and TRBJ1-3; 10 positions match TRBD1. Germline V CDR1 and CDR2: MNHNS, SASEGT. The CDR3 loop spans 20 amino acids.

This chain uses TRBV7-9 with TRBJ2-2, with D possibly TRBD1 on 6 matching bases. Germline lookup yields CDR1 SEHNR and CDR2 FQNEAQ (reference sequence). V lost 4 bases, J lost 7 bases, and 16 bases lay in between. CDR3 length equals 15 residues. CDR3 DNA sequence: TGTGCCAGCAGCTCCGGAGACAGGCCAAACGGGGAGCTGTTTTTT. Protein product: CASSSGDRPNGELFF. Variable domain in full (rest from reference TRBV7-9 and TRBJ2-2): DTGVSQNPRHKITKRGQNVTFRCDPISEHNRLYWYRQTLGQGPEFLTYFQNEAQLEKSRLLSDRFSAERPKGSFSTLEIQRTEQGDSAMYLCASSSGDRPNGELFFGEGSRLTVL.

The chain employs TRBV24-1 and TRBJ2-1; 8 bases map to TRBD2. This CDR3 comprises 16 residues. Germline trimming cut 4 bases from V and 4 bases from J; bases unmatched to any gene: 8. Germline CDR1 KGHDR, CDR2 SFDVKD. DNA of the CDR3: TGTGCCACCAGTGACGTAATAGCGGGGACGTACAATGAGCAGTTCTTC. Translating gives CATSDVIAGTYNEQFF.

This clone was detected once. The chain links TRBV19 to TRBJ2-1, with D possibly being TRBD1 (5 bases). CDR3 size: 16 residues. Germline V gives CDR1 LNHDA, CDR2 SQIVND (reference sequence). V dropped 3 bases and J dropped 6 bases, with 18 bases sitting between them. CDR3 in amino acids: CASSIAWGAVPNEQFF. In DNA form, the CDR3 reads TGTGCCAGTAGTATCGCGTGGGGCGCGGTTCCCAATGAGCAGTTCTTC.

V is TRBV5-1 and J is TRBJ1-1; D is undetermined. CDR3 length: 15 amino acids. The germline V gene encodes CDR1 SGHRS and CDR2 YFSETQ. V lost 3 bases and J lost 0, with 12 bases in between. The CDR3 loop is CASSSPGILNTEAFF. The CDR3 DNA reads as TGCGCCAGCAGCTCGCCGGGTATCCTGAACACTGAAGCTTTCTTT.

V is TRBV19 and J is TRBJ2-3; 12 bases align to TRBD2. This CDR3 contains 13 residues. V shed 8 bases and J 4 bases; nucleotides not matched to a gene: 1. CDR1 is LNHDA and CDR2 is SQIVND in the germline V gene (reference sequence). CDR3 DNA sequence: TGTGCCAGTTCTAGCGGGGGGGCAGATACGCAGTATTTT. It encodes CASSSGGADTQYF.

The chain recombines TRBV3-1 (or the pseudogene TRBV3-2) with TRBJ2-5; maybe TRBD1 (6 bases). This CDR3 is built from 15 residues. The V end lost 7 bases, the J end lost 9 bases, and 24 bases lay between the germline ends. The germline gives CDR1 LGHDT, CDR2 YNNKEL (reference sequence). The CDR3 DNA reads TGTGCCAGCACTCCGTCGACAGGAACCCCCACGGCCCAGTACTTC. This codes for CASTPSTGTPTAQYF.

The chain combines TRBV7-8 with TRBJ1-6, with 9 bases matching TRBD1. The CDR3 is 16 amino acids. After removal of 5 bases from V and 8 bases from J, the junction contained 10 bases not matched to a gene. Germline CDR1 is SGHVS and CDR2 is FQNEAQ. CDR3 sequence (DNA): TGTGCCAGCAGCCAAACCACCCGGACAGGGGATTCACCCCTCCACTTT. Protein product: CASSQTTRTGDSPLHF.

This sequence joins TRBV4-1 and TRBJ2-1; perhaps TRBD2 as D (5 bases). The CDR3 covers 12 residues. Trimming removed 3 bases at V and 10 bases at J, with 10 bases between. Germline V gene sequence: CDR1 MGHRA, CDR2 YSYEKL. The CDR3 protein is CASSHLTGEQFF. Written as DNA, the CDR3 is TGCGCCAGCAGCCACCTCACGGGGGAGCAGTTCTTC.

This clone was seen just once. CDR3 residues: CASSQEFETPTYNEQFF. CDR3 nucleotide sequence: TGTGCCAGCAGCCAAGAATTTGAGACACCTACCTACAATGAGCAGTTCTTC. The V gene is TRBV14, the J gene TRBJ2-1; D remains unclear. Trimming left V 0 bases short and J 2 bases short, with 14 bases between. The CDR3 length is 17 residues. Per germline, CDR1 SGHDN and CDR2 FVKESK.

V gene TRBV6-2 or TRBV6-3 combines with J gene TRBJ2-5, with D tentatively TRBD1 (5 bases). Trimming removed 0 bases from V and 5 bases from J, with 10 bases in between. Germline CDR1 reads MNHEY; CDR2 reads SVGEGT. This CDR3 has 14 amino acids. The CDR3 region is CASSYSGARETQYF. CDR3 nucleotide sequence: TGTGCCAGCAGTTACTCTGGGGCGCGGGAGACCCAGTACTTC.

The rearrangement links TRBV27 to TRBJ1-3, with D tentatively TRBD1 (6 bases). Trimming took 10 bases from V and 0 from J, leaving 13 bases between them. The CDR3 runs to 14 residues. Germline V gives CDR1 MNHEY, CDR2 SMNVEV (reference sequence). The CDR3 region has the DNA TGTGCCACCAGGGGAGGAGGCTCTGGAAACACCATATATTTT. As protein: CATRGGGSGNTIYF.

This clone has just one count. The rearrangement uses TRBV19 and TRBJ2-6; possibly TRBD2 for D (6 bases). Looked up from germline, CDR1 is LNHDA and CDR2 is SQIVND (reference sequence). Trimming took off 4 bases at V and 4 bases at J, with 14 bases between the two ends. The CDR3 has 16 residues. CDR3 residues: CASSSGTSVGANVLTF. The DNA of the CDR3 is TGTGCCAGTAGTAGCGGGACGTCAGTCGGGGCCAACGTCCTGACTTTC.

The chain links TRBV5-1 to TRBJ1-1; D ambiguous. CDR3 length equals 15 residues. V was shortened by 1 base and J by 1 base, with 11 bases between the two germline ends. Per the germline V gene, CDR1 is SGHRS and CDR2 is YFSETQ. The CDR3 coding sequence is TGCGCCAGCAGCTTGACCCCCCGACAGAACACTGAAGCTTTCTTT. Encoded protein: CASSLTPRQNTEAFF.

The chain employs TRBV5-1 and TRBJ1-2, with unresolved D. CDR3 length equals 14 residues. Germline CDR1 is SGHRS and CDR2 is YFSETQ. The ends were cut back, 4 bases at V and 2 bases at J, with 12 bases in the middle. The CDR3 nucleotides are TGCGCCAGCAGCATATCGGAGCCGAACTATGGCTACACCTTC. Its translation is CASSISEPNYGYTF.

The V and J genes are TRBV2 and TRBJ1-2; 7 positions match TRBD1. Germline CDR1 SNHLY, CDR2 FYNNEI. Trimming removed 9 bases from V and 2 bases from J; junction bases left unmatched: 6. The CDR3 contains 13 residues. For the CDR3, the DNA is TGTGCCAGGGCCGGGACAGTCAACTATGGCTACACCTTC. The encoded protein is CARAGTVNYGYTF.

V gene TRBV30 combines with J gene TRBJ2-5; the match to TRBD2 covers 8 bases. Germline loops: CDR1 GTSNPN, CDR2 SVGIG (reference sequence). This CDR3 has 14 amino acids. The junction had 4 bases not matched to a gene; V was cut back by 4 bases and J by 0 bases. CDR3 sequence reads: CAWTAGAYQETQYF. DNA for the CDR3: TGTGCCTGGACAGCGGGAGCGTACCAAGAGACCCAGTACTTC. The complete variable domain, with remaining parts taken from reference TRBV30 and TRBJ2-5, reads SQTIHQWPATLVQPVGSPLSLECTVEGTSNPNLYWYRQAAGRGLQLLFYSVGIGQISSEVPQNLSASRPQDRQFILSSKKLLLSDSGFYLCAWTAGAYQETQYFGPGTRLLVL.

This chain joins TRBV25-1 and TRBJ2-6, with 9 bases identical to TRBD1. The germline CDR1 and CDR2 sequences are MGHDK and SYGVNS. The CDR3 extends over 18 amino acids. Germline trimming cut 2 bases from V and 0 bases from J; bases unmatched to any gene: 5. CDR3 amino acids: CASSEGDRVVSGANVLTF. The CDR3 coding sequence is TGTGCCAGCAGTGAAGGGGACAGGGTGGTCTCTGGGGCCAACGTCCTGACTTTC.

The chain links TRBV28 to TRBJ1-2; 8 bases match TRBD1. This CDR3 has 15 residues. Germline V CDR1 and CDR2: MDHEN, SYDVKM. V shed 5 bases, J shed 3 bases, and the junction held 8 bases outside the gene matches. CDR3 protein: CASSRTGPLDYGYTF. Written as DNA, the CDR3 is TGTGCCAGCAGTAGGACAGGGCCGTTGGACTATGGCTACACCTTC.

The V call is TRBV7-2, the J call TRBJ2-5; D gene unclear. The V and J ends lost 3 bases and 4 bases respectively, with 6 bases between them. CDR3 length: 12 amino acids. The germline gives CDR1 SGHTA, CDR2 FQGNSA. The CDR3, as DNA: TGTGCCAGCAGCTTCCTAGTAGAGACCCAGTACTTC. Protein sequence: CASSFLVETQYF.

V gene TRBV19 combines with J gene TRBJ2-6, with 7 bases identical to TRBD1. The V gene's germline CDR1 is LNHDA and CDR2 SQIVND (reference sequence). With 2 bases clipped from V and 4 bases from J, the junction kept 5 bases outside the gene matches. This CDR3 has 16 residues. The CDR3 region is CASSISGTVGANVLTF. In DNA, the CDR3 is TGTGCCAGTAGTATATCCGGGACAGTCGGGGCCAACGTCCTGACTTTC. Filled out from reference TRBV19 and TRBJ2-6, the complete variable domain reads DGGITQSPKYLFRKEGQNVTLSCEQNLNHDAMYWYRQDPGQGLRLIYYSQIVNDFQKGDIAEGYSVSREKKESFPLTVTSAQKNPTAFYLCASSISGTVGANVLTFGAGSRLTVL.

CDR3 in amino acids: CASSLRRATYNSPLHF. CDR3 coding DNA: TGTGCCAGCAGCTTACGCAGGGCAACCTATAATTCACCCCTCCACTTT. The V and J genes are TRBV7-2 and TRBJ1-6; D is possibly TRBD1 (5 bases). The CDR3 totals 16 residues. V shed 2 bases and J shed 2 bases, with 10 bases lying between them. Germline V gene lookup returns CDR1 SGHTA and CDR2 FQGNSA.